Presented here are 26 T cell receptor beta chains from one specimen sequenced in a study of low-dose radiotherapy and immunotherapy resistance in tumors. Described time point: before trial treatment. cDNA synthesis used a TRAV/TRBV-specific primer set for both chains. The PCR that amplified TCRs ran for around 21 cycles, relying on a constant-region primer and a V-primer adapter. TCRdb reanalysed the reads using MiXCR and keeps one entry per CDR3 protein. Of 45,000 to 75,000 distinct CDR3 sequences in the sample, roughly 24% were seen once. This specimen consisted of PBMCs, obtained before treatment. These receptors were taken from a male donor with prostate cancer.

Concerning this clonotype itself: It differs at one base from a far larger clone, so likely a read error. The V call is TRBV2, the J call TRBJ2-7, with a tentative D call TRBD2 (6 bases). The CDR3 extends over 16 amino acids. Germline V gene lookup returns CDR1 SNHLY and CDR2 FYNNEI. V shed 6 bases and J shed 3 bases, with 21 bases lying between them. CDR3 nucleotides: TGTGCCAGCAGCCCCCTCGGGGGTACGTACTACTACGAGCAGTACTTC. Translation: CASSPLGGTYYYEQYF.

V and J are TRBV5-1 and TRBJ2-7; perhaps TRBD1 as D (6 bases). Germline-derived CDR1 and CDR2 are SGHRS and YFSETQ. Trimming took off 5 bases at V and 0 bases at J, with 12 bases between the two ends. The CDR3 covers 14 residues. For the CDR3, the DNA is TGCGCCAGCAGTGTAGACAGGAACTCCTACGAGCAGTACTTC. This sequence encodes CASSVDRNSYEQYF.

This clonotype has a handful of counts. The chain is built from TRBV5-1 and TRBJ1-1, with 7 bases matching TRBD1. Trimming cost V 7 bases and J 4 bases; bases outside gene matches: 10. From germline, CDR1 is SGHRS and CDR2 YFSETQ. The CDR3 is made up of 14 amino acids. The CDR3 loop is CASGRTGDGTEAFF. CDR3 coding DNA: TGCGCCAGCGGGCGAACAGGGGATGGCACTGAAGCTTTCTTT.

This clonotype was seen many times. V usage is TRBV28 and J usage is TRBJ2-7; tentatively, D is TRBD2 (6 bases). The CDR3 contains 15 residues. V was pared by 5 bases and J by 2 bases, with 16 bases between. Per germline, CDR1 MDHEN and CDR2 SYDVKM. The CDR3 region is CASSPRGVPTYEQYF. DNA of the CDR3: TGTGCCAGCAGTCCCCGCGGGGTCCCCACCTACGAGCAGTACTTC. The entire variable domain, with the rest obtained from reference TRBV28 and TRBJ2-7, is as follows: DVKVTQSSRYLVKRTGEKVFLECVQDMDHENMFWYRQDPGLGLRLIYFSYDVKMKEKGDIPEGYSVSREKKERFSLILESASTNQTSMYLCASSPRGVPTYEQYFGPGTRLTVT.

The V and J genes are TRBV14 and TRBJ1-4, with D perhaps TRBD1 (5 bases). V was trimmed by 4 bases and J by 0 bases, leaving 9 bases between them. The CDR3 has 15 residues. Germline V CDR1 and CDR2: SGHDN, FVKESK. CDR3 nucleotides: TGTGCCAGCAGCCGCACGACAGCAACTAATGAAAAACTGTTTTTT. This gives the protein CASSRTTATNEKLFF.

This clonotype came up many times. The DNA of the CDR3 is TGTGCCAGCTCACCAGCTGAGTATGGCTACACCTTC. This codes for CASSPAEYGYTF. J is TRBJ1-2 and V is TRBV18; D unclear. This CDR3 contains 12 residues. Per germline, CDR1 KGHSH and CDR2 LQKENI. Trimming shortened V by 2 bases and J by 5 bases, and 6 bases separated the two germline ends.

In this sample, this clonotype turned up many times. The DNA of the CDR3 is TGTGCCAGCAGCCTGACAGGGTTGAATTCACCCCTCCACTTT. This codes for CASSLTGLNSPLHF. The V and J genes are TRBV12-3 or TRBV12-4 and TRBJ1-6; 7 positions match TRBD1. Trimming took 6 bases from V and 7 from J; bases not matched to a gene: 6. This CDR3 is 14 amino acids long.

This clonotype showed up many times. This rearrangement joins TRBV5-1 to TRBJ1-2; D is possibly TRBD1 (6 bases). The CDR3 has 14 residues. V dropped 0 bases and J dropped 4 bases, with 10 bases sitting between them. The germline gives CDR1 SGHRS, CDR2 YFSETQ. As DNA, the CDR3 is TGCGCCAGCAGCTTGGGACAGGAACTCTATGGCTACACCTTC. Translation gives CASSLGQELYGYTF. Supplemented by reference TRBV5-1 and TRBJ1-2, the full variable domain reads KAGVTQTPRYLIKTRGQQVTLSCSPISGHRSVSWYQQTPGQGLQFLFEYFSETQRNKGNFPGRFSGRQFSNSRSEMNVSTLELGDSALYLCASSLGQELYGYTFGSGTRLTVV.

This clonotype was recorded a few times. This rearrangement joins TRBV27 to TRBJ2-3; 7 nucleotides line up with TRBD2. The V gene's germline CDR1 is MNHEY and CDR2 SMNVEV (reference sequence). V dropped 6 bases and J dropped 1; count of bases not matched to a gene: 7. This CDR3 comprises 15 residues. The chain's CDR3 is CASRATSWGTDTQYF. DNA for the CDR3: TGTGCCAGCAGGGCGACTAGCTGGGGCACAGATACGCAGTATTTT.

In this sample, this clonotype turned up many times. The rearrangement links TRBV4-1 to TRBJ2-3, with 7 bases matching TRBD2. Per germline, CDR1 MGHRA and CDR2 YSYEKL. V gave up 4 bases and J gave up 5 bases; unmatched junction bases: 6. The CDR3 consists of 14 residues. This CDR3 is CASSLAGNLDTQYF. The CDR3 nucleotides read TGCGCCAGCAGCCTAGCGGGCAATCTAGATACGCAGTATTTT.

Ten or more counts support this clonotype. In nucleotides, the CDR3 is TGTGCCACCGTCCGGGCAGCGGGTGTGTTTTTT. Translating it yields CATVRAAGVFF. This chain joins TRBV6-2 or TRBV6-3 and TRBJ2-2; tentatively, D is TRBD2 (6 bases). V was cut by 10 bases and J by 15 bases, with 18 bases left in between. Per germline, CDR1 MNHEY and CDR2 SVGEGT. CDR3 length equals 11 residues.

This clonotype was recorded once. A read error likely explains this, since a far larger clone differs by one base. The chain couples TRBV7-8 to TRBJ2-2; D might be TRBD1 or TRBD2, each matching 5 bases. The CDR3 runs to 14 residues. Between the trimmed V and J ends, which lost 4 bases and 5 bases, there was a span of 11 bases. CDR1 and CDR2 from the germline V gene are SGHVS and FQNEAQ. The CDR3 nucleotides are TGTGCCAGCAGCTGGGGACCGATGACCGGGGAGCTGTTTTTT. This encodes CASSWGPMTGELFF.

This clonotype was seen more than once but under ten times. The CDR3 loop is CASSSWGSGNTGELFF. The CDR3 DNA reads as TGCGCCAGCAGCTCGTGGGGTAGCGGGAACACCGGGGAGCTGTTTTTT. V usage is TRBV5-1 and J usage is TRBJ2-2; the D gene is possibly TRBD2 (6 bases). Germline V gene sequence: CDR1 SGHRS, CDR2 YFSETQ. V lost 3 bases to trimming and J lost 1 base, with 13 bases between them. This CDR3 is built from 16 residues.

This clonotype was observed at least ten times. This CDR3 reads CASSLDGQERNQPQHF. In DNA, the CDR3 is TGCGCCAGCAGCCTCGATGGACAGGAACGAAATCAGCCCCAGCATTTT. The chain employs TRBV5-1 and TRBJ1-5; 7 positions agree with TRBD1. Looked up from germline, CDR1 is SGHRS and CDR2 is YFSETQ. The CDR3 has 16 amino acids. J lost 4 bases, V lost 4 bases, and 11 bases had no gene match.

The V call is TRBV7-2, the J call TRBJ2-7; D is possibly TRBD1 or TRBD2 (5 bases each). The CDR3 totals 14 residues. Germline V gives CDR1 SGHTA, CDR2 FQGNSA. V lost 1 base to trimming and J lost 2 bases, with 9 bases between them. Here the CDR3 reads CASSLVQGAYEQYF. The CDR3 DNA reads as TGTGCCAGCAGCTTAGTGCAGGGAGCCTACGAGCAGTACTTC. Variable domain in full (rest from reference TRBV7-2 and TRBJ2-7): GAGVSQSPSNKVTEKGKDVELRCDPISGHTALYWYRQSLGQGLEFLIYFQGNSAPDKSGLPSDRFSAERTGGSVSTLTIQRTQQEDSAVYLCASSLVQGAYEQYFGPGTRLTVT.

The V and J genes are TRBV7-2 and TRBJ2-7; unclear D gene. Trimming pared 5 bases from V and 3 bases from J, leaving 14 bases between. This CDR3 contains 14 residues. Germline lookup yields CDR1 SGHTA and CDR2 FQGNSA. This CDR3 is CASSPELLDYEQYF. The CDR3 DNA reads as TGTGCCAGCAGCCCCGAGCTCCTAGACTACGAGCAGTACTTC. Combining the CDR3 with reference TRBV7-2 and TRBJ2-7 gives the whole variable domain GAGVSQSPSNKVTEKGKDVELRCDPISGHTALYWYRQSLGQGLEFLIYFQGNSAPDKSGLPSDRFSAERTGGSVSTLTIQRTQQEDSAVYLCASSPELLDYEQYFGPGTRLTVT.

V is TRBV12-3 or TRBV12-4 and J is TRBJ2-7, with TRBD2 identical over 7 bases. Trimming removed 6 bases from V and 4 bases from J; junction bases left unmatched: 9. This CDR3 spans 14 amino acids. The CDR3 spells CASSQSGDRYEQYF. CDR3 bases: TGTGCCAGCAGCCAGAGCGGGGACCGTTACGAGCAGTACTTC.

This clonotype has ten or more counts. The chain links TRBV10-3 to TRBJ2-2, with 10 bases identical to TRBD1. The V and J ends lost 6 bases and 6 bases, in that order; junction bases with no gene match: 7. CDR1 is ENHRY, CDR2 SYGVKD, per germline. This CDR3 is 15 amino acids long. CDR3 region: CAIREGQGYSGELFF. In nucleotides, the CDR3 is TGTGCCATCAGAGAGGGACAGGGGTATTCCGGGGAGCTGTTTTTT.

This clonotype was picked up many times. The chain couples TRBV20-1 to TRBJ2-3; D is perhaps TRBD2 (6 bases). The germline V gene encodes CDR1 DFQATT and CDR2 SNEGSKA (reference sequence). V was pared by 5 bases and J by 6 bases, with 15 bases between. This CDR3 has 13 residues. DNA of the CDR3: TGCAGTGCTCTTAGCGGCGAGAAGGATACGCAGTATTTT. Protein sequence: CSALSGEKDTQYF.

This clonotype showed up many times. Its ends do not fully match the called genes, so a read error is possible. The genes are TRBV5-3 and TRBJ2-3; no reliable D call. TRBV5-3 is placed among ORFs of uncertain function. The CDR3 is made up of 15 amino acids. CDR3 loop: CASSLPGPTSYTQYF. CDR3 DNA: TGTGCCAGCAGCTTGCCAGGTCCAACCTCGTATACGCAGTATTTT.

This clonotype was observed at least ten times. The rearrangement joins TRBV24-1 to TRBJ1-2; D gene uncertain. Germline V gene lookup returns CDR1 KGHDR and CDR2 SFDVKD. This CDR3 spans 14 amino acids. V lost 4 bases to trimming and J lost 1 base, with 9 bases between them. DNA for the CDR3: TGTGCCACCAGTGACTCACGAGTTAACTATGGCTACACCTTC. This sequence encodes CATSDSRVNYGYTF.

The rearrangement links TRBV23-1 to TRBJ2-7, with 8 bases matching TRBD1. TRBV23-1 is annotated as an ORF whose role is uncertain. The ends lost 10 bases at V and 3 bases at J; junction bases unmatched: 14. CDR3 length: 15 amino acids. This CDR3 is CANAEQGVFIYEQYF. The CDR3 nucleotides read TGCGCCAACGCGGAACAGGGGGTGTTCATCTACGAGCAGTACTTC.

A few counts support this clonotype. The chain links TRBV5-4 to TRBJ2-7; a possible D gene is TRBD2 (5 bases). Trimming stripped 0 bases from V and 3 bases from J, with 10 bases between. The CDR3 totals 14 residues. Looked up from germline, CDR1 is SGHNT and CDR2 is YYREEE (reference sequence). This chain's CDR3 is CASSLAGGFYEQYF. The CDR3 DNA follows: TGTGCCAGCAGCTTGGCGGGCGGGTTCTACGAGCAGTACTTC.

The gene calls are TRBV28 and TRBJ1-6; D is unresolved. CDR1 and CDR2 from the germline V gene are MDHEN and SYDVKM. This CDR3 region has 15 residues. The V and J ends lost 5 bases and 0 bases respectively, with 8 bases between them. CDR3 nucleotide sequence: TGTGCCAGCAGTACCTCAAGCTCCTATAATTCACCCCTCCACTTT. It encodes CASSTSSSYNSPLHF.

This clonotype was detected many times. The chain combines TRBV29-1 with TRBJ2-7; 7 bases line up with TRBD1. CDR1 and CDR2 (germline): SQVTM, ANQGSEA. Trimming took 2 bases from V and 1 from J; bases not matched to a gene: 8. CDR3 length: 15 residues. The CDR3 nucleotides are TGCAGCGTTGAATGGAGACAGGGAAGATCCTACGAGCAGTACTTC. Translated: CSVEWRQGRSYEQYF.

This clonotype occurred a few times. V gene TRBV15 combines with J gene TRBJ2-7, with TRBD2 matching 7 bases. After removal of 1 base from V and 7 bases from J, the junction contained 7 bases not matched to a gene. CDR1 LNHNV and CDR2 YYDKDF come from the germline V gene (reference sequence). The CDR3 covers 14 residues. The CDR3 reads CATSRGGGTGEQYF. The CDR3 DNA reads as TGTGCCACCAGCAGAGGGGGGGGGACGGGTGAGCAGTACTTC.